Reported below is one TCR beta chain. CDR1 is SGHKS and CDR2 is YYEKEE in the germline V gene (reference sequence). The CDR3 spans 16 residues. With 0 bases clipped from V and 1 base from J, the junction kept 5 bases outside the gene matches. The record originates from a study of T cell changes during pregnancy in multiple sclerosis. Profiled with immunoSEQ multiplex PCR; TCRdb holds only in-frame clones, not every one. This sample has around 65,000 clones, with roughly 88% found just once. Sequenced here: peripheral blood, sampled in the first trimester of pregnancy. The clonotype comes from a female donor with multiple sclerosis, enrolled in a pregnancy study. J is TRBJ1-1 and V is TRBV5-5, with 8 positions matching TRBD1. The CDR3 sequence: CASSLEQGARNTEAFF. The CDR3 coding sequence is TGTGCCAGCAGCTTGGAGCAGGGGGCACGGAACACTGAAGCTTTCTTT.